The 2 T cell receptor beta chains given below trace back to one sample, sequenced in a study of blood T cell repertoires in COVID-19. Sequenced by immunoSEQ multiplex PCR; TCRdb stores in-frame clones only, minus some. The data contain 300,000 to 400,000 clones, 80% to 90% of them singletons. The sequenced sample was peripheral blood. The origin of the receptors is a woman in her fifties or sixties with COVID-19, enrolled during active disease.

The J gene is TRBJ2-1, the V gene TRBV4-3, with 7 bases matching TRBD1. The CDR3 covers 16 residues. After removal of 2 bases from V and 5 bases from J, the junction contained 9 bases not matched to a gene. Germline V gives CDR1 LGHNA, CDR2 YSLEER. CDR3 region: CASSQFGQVRDNEQFF. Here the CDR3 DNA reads TGCGCCAGCAGCCAATTTGGACAGGTCCGAGACAATGAGCAGTTCTTC.

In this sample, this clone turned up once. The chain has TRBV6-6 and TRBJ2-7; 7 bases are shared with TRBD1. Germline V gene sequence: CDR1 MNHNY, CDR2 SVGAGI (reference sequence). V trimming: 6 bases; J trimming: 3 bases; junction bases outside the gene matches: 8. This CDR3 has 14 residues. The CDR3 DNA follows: TGTGCCAGCAGACGCTTGACAGGGCACTACGAGCAGTACTTC. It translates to CASRRLTGHYEQYF.